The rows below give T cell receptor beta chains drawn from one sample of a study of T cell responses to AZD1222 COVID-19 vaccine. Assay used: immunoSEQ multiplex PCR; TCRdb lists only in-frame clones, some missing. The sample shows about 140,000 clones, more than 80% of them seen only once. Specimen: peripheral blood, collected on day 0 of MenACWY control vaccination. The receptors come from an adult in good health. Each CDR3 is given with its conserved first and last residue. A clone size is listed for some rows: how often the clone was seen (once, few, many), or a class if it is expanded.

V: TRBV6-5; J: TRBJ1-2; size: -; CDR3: CASSYSSANYGYTF
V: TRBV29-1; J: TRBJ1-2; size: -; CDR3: CSAVQDRRTTNYGYTF
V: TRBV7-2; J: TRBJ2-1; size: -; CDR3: CASSTTGTANTRPFF
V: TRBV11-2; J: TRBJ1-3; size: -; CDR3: CASSRQGKGAIGNTIYF
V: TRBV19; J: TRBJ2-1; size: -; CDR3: CASSIKGTVHEQFF
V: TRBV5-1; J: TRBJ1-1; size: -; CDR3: CASSSPTGITEAFF
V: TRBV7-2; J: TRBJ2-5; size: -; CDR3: CASSNRQGATGTQYF
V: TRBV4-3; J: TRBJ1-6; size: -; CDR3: CASSQHPRGRGNSPLHF
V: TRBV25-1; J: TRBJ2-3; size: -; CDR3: CASSAPSTDTQYF
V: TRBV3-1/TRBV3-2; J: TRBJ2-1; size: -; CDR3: CASSAQQGIFGNEQFF
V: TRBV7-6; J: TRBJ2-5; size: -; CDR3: CASSPSGLGKETQYF
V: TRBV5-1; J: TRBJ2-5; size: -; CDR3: CASSYRLADPWETQYF
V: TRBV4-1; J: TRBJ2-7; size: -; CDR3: CASSQGQGTTYEQYF
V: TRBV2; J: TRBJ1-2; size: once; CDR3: CASSRTGLQFTNYGYTF
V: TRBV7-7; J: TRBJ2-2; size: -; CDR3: CASRSTGTGELFF
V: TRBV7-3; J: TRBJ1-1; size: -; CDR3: CASRSQRNTEAFF
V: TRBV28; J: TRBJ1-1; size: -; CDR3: CASSDGTELNTEAFF
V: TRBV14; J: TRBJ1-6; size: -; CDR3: CASSPPGLVDSPLHF
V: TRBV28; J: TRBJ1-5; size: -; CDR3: CASSLFGQNQPQHF
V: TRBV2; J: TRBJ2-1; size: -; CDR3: CARGGQISYNEQFF
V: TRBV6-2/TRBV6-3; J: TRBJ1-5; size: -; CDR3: CASSYGSLNQPQHF
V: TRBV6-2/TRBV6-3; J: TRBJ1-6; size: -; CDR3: CASSFPGTGGRSPLHF
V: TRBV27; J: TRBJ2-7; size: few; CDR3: CASSLSLGSGAEQYF
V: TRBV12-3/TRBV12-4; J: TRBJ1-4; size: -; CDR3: CASRYNEKLFF
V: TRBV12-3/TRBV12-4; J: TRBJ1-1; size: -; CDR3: CASIGSGSTEAFF
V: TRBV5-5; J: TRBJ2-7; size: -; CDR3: CASSSHAGLAGSYEQYF
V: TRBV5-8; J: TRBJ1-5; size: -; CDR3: CASSLEQGLDQPQHF
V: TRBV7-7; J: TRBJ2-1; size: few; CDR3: CASSLVSGLAGNEQFF
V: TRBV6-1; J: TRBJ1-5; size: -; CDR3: CASSEGGGNQPQHF
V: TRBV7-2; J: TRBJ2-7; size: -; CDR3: CASSLALAISYEQYF
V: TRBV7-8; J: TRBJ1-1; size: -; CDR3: CASSLVGLNTEAFF
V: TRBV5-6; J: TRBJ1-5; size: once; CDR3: CASSSTGRNQPQHF
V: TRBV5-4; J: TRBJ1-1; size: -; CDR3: CASSLSTENTEAFF
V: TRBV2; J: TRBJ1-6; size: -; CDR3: CASSGQVRGSPLHF
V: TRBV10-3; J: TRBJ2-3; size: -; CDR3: CAISGGGGTDTQYF
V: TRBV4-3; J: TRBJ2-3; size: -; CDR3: CASSQDFGIVADTQYF
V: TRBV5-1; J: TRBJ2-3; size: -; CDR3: CASSSRAQTLAETQYF
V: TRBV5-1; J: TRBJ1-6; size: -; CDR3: CASSRGTGGSYNSPLHF
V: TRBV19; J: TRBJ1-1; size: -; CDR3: CASNQIRDRETEAFF
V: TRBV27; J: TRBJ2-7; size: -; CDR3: CASSPLLAGVYEQYF
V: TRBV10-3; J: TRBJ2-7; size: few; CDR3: CAISGLAGSYEQYF